One and the same sample provided the 28 T cell receptor beta chains below, sequenced in a study of blood T cell repertoires in COVID-19. The assay was immunoSEQ multiplex PCR, and TCRdb's table has in-frame clones only and misses some. The sample contains some 320,000 clones, around 85% of which appear only once. The sample comprised PBMCs or T cells enriched from blood (not recorded which). The source of these receptors is a woman aged 25 to 39 who had been exposed to COVID-19.

The rearrangement links TRBV19 to TRBJ2-2; the D gene is possibly TRBD2 (5 bases). The V end was cut by 3 bases, the J end by 3 bases, with 14 bases between. Germline V CDR1 and CDR2: LNHDA, SQIVND (reference sequence). This CDR3 has 16 amino acids. DNA of the CDR3: TGTGCCAGTAGTATGGACTCTGGATTCTACACCGGGGAGCTGTTTTTT. Translation gives CASSMDSGFYTGELFF.

V and J are TRBV10-3 and TRBJ1-1; a possible D gene is TRBD1 (5 bases). V was pared by 4 bases and J by 1 base, with 7 bases between. Germline lookup yields CDR1 ENHRY and CDR2 SYGVKD. The CDR3 length is 13 residues. CDR3 sequence reads: CAISVQANTEAFF. Here the CDR3 DNA reads TGTGCCATCAGTGTACAGGCGAACACTGAAGCTTTCTTT.

CDR3 sequence: CASSLLRTSTDTQYF. In DNA form, the CDR3 reads TGCGCCAGCAGCTTGCTTCGGACTAGCACAGATACGCAGTATTTT. The chain combines TRBV5-1 with TRBJ2-3, with D perhaps matching TRBD2 (5 bases). The germline CDR1 and CDR2 sequences are SGHRS and YFSETQ. The V and J ends lost 1 base and 0 bases respectively, with 9 bases between them. The CDR3 length is 15 residues.

The chain carries TRBV9 and TRBJ1-4; 12 bases agree with TRBD1. Germline CDR1 SGDLS, CDR2 YYNGEE. This CDR3 is built from 17 residues. V lost 3 bases, J lost 8 bases, and 11 bases stayed unmatched. The CDR3 spells CASSASGTGGFGEKLFF. The CDR3 coding sequence is TGTGCCAGCAGCGCCTCCGGGACAGGGGGCTTCGGAGAAAAACTGTTTTTT.

The chain recombines TRBV18 with TRBJ1-1, with 8 bases that match TRBD1. The J segment lost 3 bases and the V segment lost 3 bases, leaving 6 bases of the junction unmatched. This CDR3 is 15 amino acids long. Per the germline V gene, CDR1 is KGHSH and CDR2 is LQKENI. CDR3 sequence reads: CASSPTGQAYTEAFF. The CDR3 DNA reads as TGTGCCAGCTCACCGACGGGACAGGCCTACACTGAAGCTTTCTTT.

This clone was counted only a few times. V and J are TRBV7-2 and TRBJ2-3, with D possibly being TRBD2 (5 bases). CDR1 is SGHTA and CDR2 is FQGNSA in the germline V gene. This CDR3 comprises 15 residues. The V end lost 2 bases, the J end lost 1 base, and 10 bases lay between the germline ends. The CDR3 is CASSLFGSGTDTQYF. CDR3 DNA sequence: TGTGCCAGCAGCTTATTTGGTAGCGGCACAGATACGCAGTATTTT.

The rearrangement links TRBV12-3 or TRBV12-4 to TRBJ1-2, with 9 bases fitting TRBD1. The CDR3 length is 13 residues. V trimming: 5 bases; J trimming: 5 bases; junction bases outside the gene matches: 3. The CDR3 DNA follows: TGTGCCAGCAGTATCGGGACAGGGTATGGCTACACCTTC. It translates to CASSIGTGYGYTF.

The CDR3 sequence is CASSLTGFGQPQHF. CDR3 coding DNA: TGCGCCAGCAGCTTGACAGGGTTCGGGCAGCCCCAGCATTTT. The rearrangement joins TRBV4-3 to TRBJ1-5; 7 nucleotides align to TRBD1. There are 14 residues in the CDR3. Unmatched junction bases numbered 8, after V lost 5 bases and J lost 7 bases. Germline CDR1 reads LGHNA; CDR2 reads YSLEER.

The V and J genes are TRBV9 and TRBJ2-2, with D maybe TRBD2 (6 bases). Germline lookup yields CDR1 SGDLS and CDR2 YYNGEE. The CDR3 runs 15 residues. The germline V and J ends were trimmed by 1 base and 5 bases, with 12 bases remaining between them. Here the CDR3 DNA reads TGTGCCAGCAGCGTAACGGGGGACGGGACCGGGGAGCTGTTTTTT. Translation: CASSVTGDGTGELFF.

The chain has TRBV7-9 and TRBJ2-7, with D tentatively TRBD1 (6 bases). V lost 4 bases and J 4 bases, leaving 17 bases between the germline ends. CDR1 and CDR2 from the germline V gene are SEHNR and FQNEAQ (reference sequence). CDR3 length: 15 amino acids. The CDR3 spells CASSSTLDSGYEQYF. The CDR3 DNA is TGTGCCAGCAGCTCCACCCTGGACAGCGGATACGAGCAGTACTTC.

V is TRBV30 and J is TRBJ1-1, with D perhaps matching TRBD1 (6 bases). Germline values: CDR1 GTSNPN, CDR2 SVGIG (reference sequence). V gave up 3 bases and J gave up 10 bases, with 21 bases separating them. The CDR3 runs to 14 residues. The CDR3 sequence: CAWRHTGYPFGAFF. CDR3 sequence (DNA): TGTGCCTGGAGGCATACAGGGTACCCCTTCGGAGCTTTCTTT.

The V and J genes are TRBV28 and TRBJ1-5; D is possibly TRBD1 (5 bases). Looked up from germline, CDR1 is MDHEN and CDR2 is SYDVKM. Trimming removed 6 bases from V and 0 bases from J, with 12 bases in between. The CDR3 is 15 residues long. The CDR3 nucleotides read TGTGCCAGCAGCCTAGGGGTTTATAGCAATCAGCCCCAGCATTTT. This sequence encodes CASSLGVYSNQPQHF.

V and J are TRBV28 and TRBJ2-5, with TRBD2 as a possible D gene (6 bases). Germline loops: CDR1 MDHEN, CDR2 SYDVKM. Deletions cut 7 bases from V and 4 bases from J, with 13 bases between. This CDR3 comprises 13 residues. The CDR3 DNA sequence: TGTGCCAGCACTCAAGGAGGGGCAGAGACCCAGTACTTC. Encoded protein: CASTQGGAETQYF. The full variable domain, in which reference TRBV28 and TRBJ2-5 provide the parts outside the CDR3, is DVKVTQSSRYLVKRTGEKVFLECVQDMDHENMFWYRQDPGLGLRLIYFSYDVKMKEKGDIPEGYSVSREKKERFSLILESASTNQTSMYLCASTQGGAETQYFGPGTRLLVL.

This clone was seen a single time. V usage is TRBV19 and J usage is TRBJ2-3; 12 nucleotides agree with TRBD2. This CDR3 has 17 residues. In germline, CDR1 is LNHDA, CDR2 SQIVND (reference sequence). Losses at the gene ends were 1 base for V and 3 bases for J; bases not matched to a gene: 5. CDR3: CASSIGLAGGPTDTQYF. The CDR3 bases are TGTGCCAGTAGTATAGGGCTAGCGGGGGGGCCGACAGATACGCAGTATTTT.

The chain carries TRBV18 and TRBJ1-2, with TRBD1 identical over 10 bases. V lost 3 bases and J lost 6; bases outside the gene matches: 10. CDR3 length: 16 residues. The germline V gene has CDR1 KGHSH and CDR2 LQKENI. This CDR3 reads CASSPVSGTGVHGYTF. The DNA for the CDR3 is TGTGCCAGCTCACCCGTTAGCGGGACAGGGGTTCATGGCTACACCTTC.

This clone came up once. The chain employs TRBV7-9 and TRBJ2-3; 7 bases are shared with TRBD2. The CDR3 contains 16 residues. Germline CDR1 reads SEHNR; CDR2 reads FQNEAQ (reference sequence). The ends lost 5 bases at V and 5 bases at J; junction bases unmatched: 13. The CDR3 region is CASSPLAVVLGDTQYF. The CDR3 region has the DNA TGTGCCAGCAGCCCGCTAGCGGTAGTATTGGGAGATACGCAGTATTTT. The entire variable domain, with the rest obtained from reference TRBV7-9 and TRBJ2-3, is as follows: DTGVSQNPRHKITKRGQNVTFRCDPISEHNRLYWYRQTLGQGPEFLTYFQNEAQLEKSRLLSDRFSAERPKGSFSTLEIQRTEQGDSAMYLCASSPLAVVLGDTQYFGPGTRLTVL.

The V and J genes are TRBV5-6 and TRBJ1-4; the D is unclear. The CDR3 extends over 18 amino acids. V was pared by 2 bases and J by 0 bases, with 17 bases between. Germline assignment: CDR1 SGHDT and CDR2 YYEEEE. CDR3 nucleotides: TGTGCCAGCAGCTTCAGTCCTCTGAAGATGGCAACTAATGAAAAACTGTTTTTT. Its translation: CASSFSPLKMATNEKLFF. The full variable domain, in which reference TRBV5-6 and TRBJ1-4 provide the parts outside the CDR3, is DAGVTQSPTHLIKTRGQQVTLRCSPKSGHDTVSWYQQALGQGPQFIFQYYEEEERQRGNFPDRFSGHQFPNYSSELNVNALLLGDSALYLCASSFSPLKMATNEKLFFGSGTQLSVL.

CDR3 bases: TGTGCCAGCAGTTACTGGAGCTCTGGGGCCAACGTCCTGACTTTC. Protein product: CASSYWSSGANVLTF. V is TRBV6-5 and J is TRBJ2-6; D gene uncertain. Trimming stripped 1 base from V and 0 bases from J, with 4 bases between. This CDR3 region has 15 residues. Per germline, CDR1 MNHEY and CDR2 SVGAGI.

V gene TRBV10-3 combines with J gene TRBJ2-1, with 10 nucleotides matching TRBD2. CDR3 length: 17 residues. CDR1 and CDR2 (germline): ENHRY, SYGVKD. J lost 7 bases, V lost 2 bases, and 11 bases had no gene match. This CDR3 is CAISEQGGLAGVNEQFF. In DNA form, the CDR3 reads TGTGCCATCAGTGAGCAAGGGGGGCTAGCGGGAGTTAATGAGCAGTTCTTC.

This clone has a handful of counts. V is TRBV28 and J is TRBJ2-3; TRBD1 matches at 7 bases. CDR3 length equals 14 residues. Per germline, CDR1 MDHEN and CDR2 SYDVKM. V was clipped by 5 bases and J by 6 bases; unmatched bases: 8. The CDR3 DNA follows: TGTGCCAGCAGTGCATGGGGCAGGGGGGATACGCAGTATTTT. This encodes CASSAWGRGDTQYF.

Many counts were recorded for this clone. The chain combines TRBV5-1 with TRBJ2-2; D unresolved. Trimming shortened V by 0 bases and J by 1 base, and 10 bases separated the two germline ends. Germline V gene sequence: CDR1 SGHRS, CDR2 YFSETQ. CDR3 length equals 16 residues. CDR3 protein: CASSLGGQMNTGELFF. The CDR3 DNA reads as TGCGCCAGCAGCTTGGGTGGGCAGATGAACACCGGGGAGCTGTTTTTT.

The chain employs TRBV7-3 and TRBJ2-7; D gene ambiguous. There are 14 residues in the CDR3. Per germline, CDR1 SGHTA and CDR2 FQGTGA. The germline V and J ends were trimmed by 1 base and 3 bases, with 10 bases remaining between them. The CDR3 is CASSLSSRHYEQYF. CDR3 coding DNA: TGTGCCAGCAGCTTAAGTTCCAGGCACTACGAGCAGTACTTC.

This rearrangement joins TRBV5-8 to TRBJ2-7; TRBD1 might be the D (5 bases). Per the germline V gene, CDR1 is SGHTS and CDR2 is YDEGEE. The CDR3 runs 11 residues. Deletions cut 7 bases from V and 1 base from J, with 6 bases between. CDR3 in DNA: TGTGCCAGCCAGGGTTCCTACGAGCAGTACTTC. It specifies CASQGSYEQYF. Full variable domain (remainder filled in from reference TRBV5-8 and TRBJ2-7): EAGVTQSPTHLIKTRGQQATLRCSPISGHTSVYWYQQALGLGLQFLLWYDEGEERNRGNFPPRFSGRQFPNYSSELNVNALELEDSALYLCASQGSYEQYFGPGTRLTVT.

As to this clone: The identical CDR3 is also encoded by other nucleotide sequences in the sample. The chain recombines TRBV29-1 with TRBJ1-1, with D possibly being TRBD1 (6 bases). This CDR3 comprises 12 residues. Looked up from germline, CDR1 is SQVTM and CDR2 is ANQGSEA. Trimming removed 7 bases at V and 1 base at J, with 10 bases between. In nucleotides, the CDR3 is TGCAGCGCTGGACAGACGAACACTGAAGCTTTCTTT. Protein: CSAGQTNTEAFF.

This clone was observed once. The chain recombines TRBV6-4 with TRBJ2-6; no firm D call. The length of the CDR3 is 13 residues. V was trimmed by 5 bases and J by 0 bases, leaving 2 bases between them. CDR1 and CDR2 from the germline V gene are MRHNA and SNTAGT. The CDR3 sequence is CASSLSGANVLTF. CDR3 in DNA: TGTGCCAGCAGTCTCTCTGGGGCCAACGTCCTGACTTTC.

The chain is built from TRBV20-1 and TRBJ1-5; a possible D gene is TRBD1 (5 bases). V was pared by 3 bases and J by 0 bases, with 9 bases between. The CDR3 extends over 14 amino acids. Germline assignment: CDR1 DFQATT and CDR2 SNEGSKA (reference sequence). CDR3 amino acids: CSASLTVSNQPQHF. The CDR3 DNA is TGCAGTGCTAGTTTGACAGTTAGCAATCAGCCCCAGCATTTT.

This rearrangement joins TRBV6-2 or TRBV6-3 to TRBJ1-2, with 8 bases identical to TRBD1. The germline V gene has CDR1 MNHEY and CDR2 SVGEGT. The CDR3 is made up of 17 amino acids. The junction had 12 bases not matched to a gene; V was cut back by 6 bases and J by 0 bases. The CDR3 region is CASSRNTGQGTNYGYTF. The CDR3 DNA reads TGTGCCAGCAGCCGAAACACCGGACAGGGCACTAACTATGGCTACACCTTC.

The chain couples TRBV5-1 to TRBJ2-1; possibly TRBD2 for D (5 bases). Trimming stripped 7 bases from V and 0 bases from J, with 14 bases between. The CDR3 sequence is 15 residues long. Germline V gene sequence: CDR1 SGHRS, CDR2 YFSETQ. The CDR3 sequence is CASCRTFSSYNEQFF. Here the CDR3 DNA reads TGCGCCAGCTGTCGGACTTTCAGCTCCTACAATGAGCAGTTCTTC.